This is a list of T cell receptor beta chains from one sample in a study of T cell responses to AZD1222 COVID-19 vaccine. Here immunoSEQ multiplex PCR was the method, and the copy in TCRdb shows in-frame clones only, minus some. The sample has about 70,000 clones; roughly 87% are singletons. This specimen was peripheral blood, taken on day 0 of MenACWY control vaccination. These receptors came from an adult in good health. CDR3s include the opening cysteine and the closing phenylalanine or tryptophan. A D gene is named only where the DNA matches it firmly. The size field is filled for only some rows; it gives once, few, many or a size class.

-	TRBV12-3/TRBV12-4	once	TRBJ1-6	TGTGCCAGCAGTCGGGACGCCTATTCACCCCTCCACTTT	CASSRDAYSPLHF
-	TRBV6-5	-	TRBJ1-5	TGTGCCAGCAAAGAAAACAGGGGCAATCAGCCCCAGCATTTT	CASKENRGNQPQHF
-	TRBV25-1	-	TRBJ1-5	TGTGCCAGCAGTGAACTTGGGAGAAATCAGCCCCAGCATTTT	CASSELGRNQPQHF
-	TRBV30	-	TRBJ2-5	TGTGCCGGGGGGGCCGGACAGGAAGATCAAGAGACCCAGTACTTC	CAGGAGQEDQETQYF
-	TRBV28	-	TRBJ1-1	TGTGCCAGCAGGGGGGCGAATCCGAACACTGAAGCTTTCTTT	CASRGANPNTEAFF
TRBD1	TRBV19	-	TRBJ2-6	TGTGCCAGTAGTGCTGACAGGGATAGCTCTGGGGCCAACGTCCTGACTTTC	CASSADRDSSGANVLTF
TRBD1	TRBV4-1	once	TRBJ1-2	TGCGCCAGCAGCCAAGTGACAGGGGGCCAACAAGCTAACTATGGCTACACCTTC	CASSQVTGGQQANYGYTF
TRBD1	TRBV5-5	few	TRBJ2-5	TGTGCCAGCAGCTTTTCTTCGGGACAGCAGGGAGAGACCCAGTACTTC	CASSFSSGQQGETQYF
-	TRBV18	once	TRBJ2-3	TGTGCCAGCTCACGAGAGGAGGCCACAGATACGCAGTATTTT	CASSREEATDTQYF
-	TRBV25-1	-	TRBJ1-2	TGTGCCAGCAGTTGGGGTTTTAACTATGGCTACACCTTC	CASSWGFNYGYTF
-	TRBV5-5	-	TRBJ1-2	TGTGCCAGCAGCTCCAACCGGGACGCGATTAACTATGGCTACACCTTC	CASSSNRDAINYGYTF
TRBD2	TRBV10-3	-	TRBJ2-1	TGTGCCTCGACGCTAGCGGGGGGTAATGAGCAGTTCTTC	CASTLAGGNEQFF
-	TRBV14	-	TRBJ2-1	TGTGCCAGGCGGGTGGAGGGCGAGAACAATGAGCAGTTCTTC	CARRVEGENNEQFF
TRBD2	TRBV27	-	TRBJ2-7	TGTGCCAGCAGCCTTGTGAGCGGGGGGTTCTACGAGCAGTACTTC	CASSLVSGGFYEQYF
TRBD1	TRBV16	-	TRBJ1-5	TGTGCCAGCAGCCCCCAGGGGGGGCCTAGCAATCAGCCCCAGCATTTT	CASSPQGGPSNQPQHF
TRBD1	TRBV2	once	TRBJ1-2	TGTGCCAGCAGTAGAATGACAGGGTTAAATTTC	CASSRMTGLNF